The rows below give T cell receptor beta chains drawn from one sample of a study of regulatory T cells in long-lasting Graves disease. TCRdb used MiXCR to reprocess the multiplex PCR reads, holding one entry per CDR3 protein. This table has about 470,000 distinct CDR3 sequences, approximately 21% appearing once. The sample consisted of peripheral blood mononuclear cells (PBMCs), taken when the disease was refractory, from a patient treated with antithyroid drugs. These receptors were taken from a female donor with Graves disease. The CDR3 runs from the conserved cysteine through the conserved F or W. Each record gives: D gene, J gene, V gene, clone size, CDR3 protein, CDR3 DNA. A D gene is named only where the DNA matches it firmly. Only part of the rows carry a size: once, few, many, or a class if the clone is expanded.

. TRBJ1-1 TRBV6-1 . CASSHSRLDTEAFF TGTGCCAGCAGTCACAGCAGACTGGACACTGAAGCTTTCTTT
. TRBJ2-7 TRBV25-1 . CVSSEAPQGYEQYF TGTGTCAGCAGTGAAGCCCCCCAGGGCTACGAGCAGTACTTC
. TRBJ1-1 TRBV30 . CAWSGGQGRGAFF TGTGCCTGGAGTGGGGGGCAGGGGAGAGGAGCTTTCTTT
TRBD2 TRBJ2-7 TRBV20-1 many CSAAAGTTLYEQYF TGCAGTGCCGCCGCCGGGACTACCCTCTACGAGCAGTACTTC
. TRBJ2-6 TRBV19 . CASSIWGGSGANVLTF TGTGCCAGTAGTATATGGGGCGGATCTGGGGCCAACGTCCTGACTTTC
. TRBJ1-5 TRBV6-5 many CASSYSRLATPDQPQHF TGTGCCAGCAGTTACTCGCGGCTCGCCACCCCCGATCAGCCCCAGCATTTT
. TRBJ1-4 TRBV29-1 . CSAVLGSGGEKLFF TGCAGCGCAGTTCTCGGCTCCGGTGGTGAAAAACTGTTTTTT
TRBD1 TRBJ2-7 TRBV29-1 few CSTRQGPTYEQYF TGCAGCACAAGACAGGGACCTACCTACGAGCAGTACTTC
. TRBJ2-6 TRBV27 few CASQRTDPGANVLTF TGTGCCAGCCAGCGAACCGATCCTGGGGCCAACGTCCTGACTTTC
TRBD1 TRBJ2-5 TRBV30 many CAWNQGASLQETQYF TGTGCCTGGAACCAGGGGGCGTCCCTCCAAGAGACCCAGTACTTC
. TRBJ2-5 TRBV12-3/TRBV12-4 . CASSFSGTGTQYF TGTGCCAGCAGTTTTTCAGGGACGGGGACCCAGTACTTC
. TRBJ2-2 TRBV6-5 . CASSFGTSTGELFF TGTGCCAGCAGTTTTGGGACTTCGACCGGGGAGCTGTTTTTT
TRBD1 TRBJ1-5 TRBV7-9 few CASSLGVPGTGDNQPQHF TGTGCCAGCAGCTTGGGAGTGCCCGGGACAGGGGACAATCAGCCCCAGCATTTT
TRBD1 TRBJ1-2 TRBV5-1 many CASSLGQAVYGYTF TGCGCCAGCAGCTTAGGACAGGCGGTCTATGGCTACACCTTC
. TRBJ2-7 TRBV2 . CASSTGYNEQYF TGTGCCAGCAGCACAGGGTACAACGAGCAGTACTTC
. TRBJ1-2 TRBV28 many CASSFTGFHTF TGTGCCAGCAGTTTTACAGGGTTTCACACCTTC
. TRBJ1-2 TRBV13 . CASSLVYRVGYTF TGTGCCAGCAGCCTCGTCTACAGGGTTGGCTACACCTTC
TRBD2 TRBJ2-2 TRBV11-2 few CASSSHSPAGAAGELFF TGTGCCAGCAGCTCACACTCGCCAGCGGGAGCTGCCGGGGAGCTGTTTTTT
TRBD2 TRBJ2-7 TRBV5-6 few CASSPGTTFAEQYF TGTGCCAGCAGTCCCGGGACTACTTTTGCGGAGCAGTACTTC
. TRBJ2-7 TRBV7-6 few CASSLAGPGPLQYF TGTGCCAGCAGCTTAGCGGGGCCGGGACCTCTTCAGTACTTC
. TRBJ2-7 TRBV5-5 many CASSLSLSYEQYF TGTGCCAGCAGTTTATCCCTCTCCTACGAGCAGTACTTC
. TRBJ1-1 TRBV7-3 few CASRRVRRKNTEAFF TGTGCCAGCAGACGAGTGAGGCGGAAGAACACTGAAGCTTTCTTT
. TRBJ2-1 TRBV10-3 . CAISWDTYNEQFF TGTGCCATCAGCTGGGACACCTACAATGAGCAGTTCTTC
. TRBJ2-7 TRBV15 . CATSRGAGRLSYEQYF TGTGCCACCAGCAGAGGGGCCGGGCGGCTCTCCTACGAGCAGTACTTC
TRBD1 TRBJ1-1 TRBV19 few CASRDRVRAEAFF TGTGCCAGTAGGGACAGGGTGAGGGCTGAAGCTTTCTTT
TRBD1 TRBJ2-7 TRBV19 . CASSRLGQGPSYEQYF TGTGCCAGTAGTAGACTTGGACAGGGGCCCTCCTACGAGCAGTACTTC
. TRBJ2-7 TRBV2 few CASSDPTGRYEQYF TGTGCCAGCAGTGACCCCACAGGCCGGTACGAGCAGTACTTC
. TRBJ1-2 TRBV25-1 few CASSEWDGLYGYTF TGTGCCAGCAGTGAATGGGACGGACTCTATGGCTACACCTTC
. TRBJ1-2 TRBV3-1 many CASSPGAGPYGYTF TGTGCCAGCAGCCCGGGCGCGGGACCCTATGGCTACACCTTC
TRBD1 TRBJ1-2 TRBV18 few CASSPSRSGGTPYTF TGTGCCAGCTCACCCTCCCGATCAGGGGGGACCCCCTACACCTTC
TRBD1 TRBJ2-1 TRBV12-3/TRBV12-4 . CASSLGQGTYNEQFF TGTGCCAGCAGTCTTGGACAGGGGACCTACAATGAGCAGTTCTTC
TRBD1 TRBJ1-2 TRBV6-1 . CASSLTRPETGFGYTF TGTGCCAGCAGCTTGACCCGGCCCGAGACAGGGTTTGGCTACACCTTC
. TRBJ1-2 TRBV12-5 many CASGLVWRDGYTF TGTGCTAGTGGTTTGGTTTGGCGGGACGGCTACACCTTC
. TRBJ2-7 TRBV28 many CASRSTGWQGKKSSYEQYF TGTGCCAGCAGATCTACAGGGTGGCAGGGGAAGAAGAGCTCCTACGAGCAGTACTTC
. TRBJ1-1 TRBV3-1 many CASKAEGMNTEAFF TGTGCCAGCAAGGCGGAGGGCATGAACACTGAAGCTTTCTTT
. TRBJ1-1 TRBV24-1 few CATRQGLNTEAFF TGTGCCACCCGTCAGGGTTTGAACACTGAAGCTTTCTTT
. TRBJ2-3 TRBV27 . CASSFTADSIGTDTQYF TGTGCCAGCAGTTTCACGGCCGACTCGATAGGCACAGATACGCAGTATTTT
. TRBJ1-1 TRBV20-1 many CSAAGPGAEAFF TGCAGTGCTGCGGGACCGGGGGCTGAAGCTTTCTTT
. TRBJ1-1 TRBV5-1 . CASSLGRGWEDTEAFF TGCGCCAGCAGCTTGGGGCGGGGTTGGGAGGACACTGAAGCTTTCTTT
. TRBJ1-1 TRBV12-3/TRBV12-4 many CASSLAHNPNTEAFF TGTGCCAGCAGTTTAGCACATAACCCAAACACTGAAGCTTTCTTT
. TRBJ1-6 TRBV5-6 many CASSLGYAGLGSPLHF TGTGCCAGCAGCTTGGGGTATGCGGGGCTAGGCTCACCCCTCCACTTT
TRBD1 TRBJ1-6 TRBV6-5 . CASSYLGTGYSPLHF TGTGCCAGCAGTTACCTCGGGACAGGGTATTCACCCCTCCACTTT
. TRBJ2-7 TRBV4-2 . CASSSRRGDEQYF TGTGCCAGCAGCTCGCGCAGAGGAGACGAGCAGTACTTC
. TRBJ2-7 TRBV20-1 . CSARDANSYEQYF TGCAGTGCTAGAGATGCTAACTCCTACGAGCAGTACTTC
TRBD1 TRBJ2-5 TRBV20-1 . CSAGGQQETQYF TGCAGTGCTGGGGGACAGCAAGAGACCCAGTACTTC
TRBD2 TRBJ2-6 TRBV6-1 many CASSTRTSGLSGANVLTF TGTGCCAGCAGTACGAGGACTAGCGGGCTTTCTGGGGCCAACGTCCTGACTTTC
. TRBJ2-7 TRBV5-1 . CASSPRLSHNEQYF TGCGCCAGCAGCCCTCGACTCTCCCACAACGAGCAGTACTTC
. TRBJ1-1 TRBV14 few CASSQAAETEAFF TGTGCCAGCAGCCAAGCAGCCGAGACTGAAGCTTTCTTT
. TRBJ2-4 TRBV4-1 . CASSQDDRGWVRAKNIQYF TGCGCCAGCAGCCAAGATGATAGGGGATGGGTTCGGGCCAAAAACATTCAGTACTTC
. TRBJ2-4 TRBV2 many CATSDAVGIQYF TGTGCCACCTCGGATGCTGTAGGTATTCAGTACTTC
. TRBJ2-7 TRBV27 many CASSLVGPLSYEQYF TGTGCCAGCAGTTTAGTGGGACCGCTCTCCTACGAGCAGTACTTC